This entry is about one TCR beta chain. It lacks a known antigen. No much larger clone is present one base from it, and per-base qualities are unavailable. Enrolling through a virtual design, the prospective study's participants ranged in age from roughly 18 to 95 years and lived across 24 United States geographic areas. Cohort assignment in the prospective study relied on participant-reported clinical history from a screening survey and a study questionnaire. In the prospective study, whole blood, serum and a nasopharyngeal or oropharyngeal swab were collected from each participant by mobile phlebotomists. Prospective study participants could optionally give additional blood draws and questionnaires over a 2-month period. Before DNA extraction, prospective study blood samples were shipped either frozen or at room temperature. As encoded in the germline V gene, CDR1 is SGHDT while CDR2 is YYEEEE. The CDR3 spans 14 residues, from the cysteine through the phenylalanine. Only CDR3 DNA remains: 42 bases, in frame from the first base. At the junction V is shortened by 3 bases and J by 1 base, with 10 bases in between.

The immunoSEQ Assay, a bias-controlled multiplex PCR, was used to amplify TCRbeta CDR3 regions from genomic DNA. The original pipeline was this. The number of nucleated cells in each sample was estimated from the amplification of reference gene primers within the assay. To quantify the absolute abundance of each unique TCRbeta CDR3 rearrangement, sequence reads were collapsed and filtered. For each sample, productive Simpson clonality was calculated by taking the square root of Simpson's diversity index across productive rearrangements. Sourced from immuneACCESS, this table was stored by TCRdb with only in-frame sequences that have V and J called. A share of the clones is absent; for the studies checked, an unresolved V gene accounts for under half, and the remainder has no known explanation. V and J calls and clone size follow that table, whereas D and trimming were derived from the DNA. This sample holds a few hundred thousand clones; 90% were observed only once. The ten top clones hold 1.7% of the sample.

The sample belongs to a study of blood T cell repertoires in COVID-19 (dated by TCRdb to the early 2020s). Background on the whole study: The collaborator samples originated in the United States, Italy and Spain and spanned the acute and convalescent phases of COVID-19. The material from the prospective study consisted of cDNA or gDNA derived from T cells, B-cell-depleted T cells, or PBMCs. Subjects who had been exposed to COVID-19, were actively infected with it, or had recovered from it provided the deeply sampled blood TCRbeta repertoires that made up the dataset. The repertoires were made available in a free public database intended to serve as a resource for research on the immune response to SARS-CoV-2. The samples were drawn from two sources: the first 160 participants of the ongoing ImmuneRACE study, and approximately 1,300 subjects contributed by 6 global collaborators. Nearly every sample came with metadata listing a de-identified subject ID, COVID-19 status, age in years and sex. Where available, HLA class I and class II types were obtained from metadata supplied by the sample provider rather than from assay-based typing. General findings and caveats noted by the study authors: The quantity of clinical and demographic metadata differed by source and by participant and was supplied without curation.

This sequence originates from a woman aged 18 to 35 with acute COVID-19. The sample was PBMCs or T cells enriched from blood (not recorded which). The V gene is TRBV5-6 and the J gene is TRBJ1-1; possibly the D gene is TRBD1, per 6 matching bases. The CDR3 reads CASSWKQGNTEAFF. The sequenced DNA is TGTGCCAGCAGCTGGAAACAGGGGAACACTGAAGCTTTCTTT. Outside the CDR3, residues come from the reference TRBV5-6 and TRBJ1-1 proteins, so the full variable domain is: DAGVTQSPTHLIKTRGQQVTLRCSPKSGHDTVSWYQQALGQGPQFIFQYYEEEERQRGNFPDRFSGHQFPNYSSELNVNALLLGDSALYLCASSWKQGNTEAFFGQGTRLTVV.